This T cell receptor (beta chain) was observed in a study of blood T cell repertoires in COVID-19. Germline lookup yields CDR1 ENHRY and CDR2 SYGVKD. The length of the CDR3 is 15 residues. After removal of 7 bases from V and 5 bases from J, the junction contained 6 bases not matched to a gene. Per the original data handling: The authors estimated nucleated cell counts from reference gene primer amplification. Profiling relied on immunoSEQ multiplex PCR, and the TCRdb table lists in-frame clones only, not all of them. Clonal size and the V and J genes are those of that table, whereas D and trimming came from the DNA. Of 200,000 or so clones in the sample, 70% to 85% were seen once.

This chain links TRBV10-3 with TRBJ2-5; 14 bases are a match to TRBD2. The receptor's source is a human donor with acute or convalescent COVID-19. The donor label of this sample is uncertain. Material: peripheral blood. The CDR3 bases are TGTGCCATCATGACTAGCGGGAGGGCCGGGGAGACCCAGTACTTC. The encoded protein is CAIMTSGRAGETQYF.